This TCR beta chain was found in a study of blood T cell repertoires in COVID-19. Study as a whole: The United States, Italy and Spain were the sources of the acute and convalescent COVID-19 samples. From T cells, B-cell-depleted T cells, or PBMCs came the material, which was cDNA or gDNA.

Methods used by the authors: Nucleated cell counts were estimated from reference gene primer amplification. The assay was immunoSEQ multiplex PCR, and TCRdb's table has in-frame clones only and misses some. The V and J calls and clone size are taken from that table; D and trimming were inferred from the DNA. The sample contains around 370,000 clones, about 93% of which appear only once. The CDR3 spans 14 residues. V gave up 3 bases and J gave up 1 base, with 7 bases separating them. Per the germline V gene, CDR1 is SGHNT and CDR2 is YENEEA. This chain uses TRBV11-3 with TRBJ2-1; the D is unclear. Input material: peripheral blood. The receptor comes from a woman younger than 35 who had recovered from COVID-19. The CDR3 coding sequence is TGTGCCAGCAGCTTTCTCGGGTCCTACAATGAGCAGTTCTTC. It encodes CASSFLGSYNEQFF. Full variable domain (remainder filled in from reference TRBV11-3 and TRBJ2-1): EAGVVQSPRYKIIEKKQPVAFWCNPISGHNTLYWYLQNLGQGPELLIRYENEEAVDDSQLPKDRFSAERLKGVDSTLKIQPAELGDSAVYLCASSFLGSYNEQFFGPGTRLTVL.